This TCR beta chain was recorded in a study of CD8+CD57+ T cells in acquired aplastic anemia. Looking at the study overall: The average for DNA from sorted CD4+ and CD8+ cells was 3.2 ug.

V was cut by 0 bases and J by 2 bases, with 17 bases left in between. This CDR3 spans 17 amino acids. The germline V gene encodes CDR1 DFQATT and CDR2 SNEGSKA (reference sequence). The template for TCR beta VDJ and CDR3 sequence profiling was genomic DNA. Each CDR3 protein gets one entry after TCRdb re-called the reads with MiXCR. Seen here are about 200,000 distinct CDR3 sequences, 30% to 35% observed once, and the top ten hold 1.1%. Study outcomes and limitations: The CD8+ Simpson's diversity of patients and controls was not significantly different.

A word on this clonotype: Antigen specificity is unknown.

Material: sorted CD4+, CD8+, or CD8+CD57+ T cells (not recorded which) from PBMCs. The sequence was collected from a human donor in good health, serving as a control. The chain links TRBV20-1 to TRBJ1-3, with unresolved D. CDR3 sequence: CSARDRTEEDPGNTIYF. The CDR3 DNA is TGCAGTGCTAGAGATCGAACGGAAGAGGACCCTGGAAACACCATATATTTT.